One sample yielded the 2 T cell receptor beta chains listed below, sequenced in a study of blood T cell repertoires in COVID-19. Generated by immunoSEQ multiplex PCR, the TCRdb table keeps only in-frame clones and is missing some. The table has 370,000 or so clones, about 89% seen once. The sequencing sample was made of PBMCs or T cells enriched from blood (not recorded which). The receptors derive from a man aged 25-45 years who had recovered from COVID-19.

This sequence joins TRBV6-2 or TRBV6-3 and TRBJ2-7, with 10 bases identical to TRBD1. Germline CDR1 and CDR2: MNHEY and SVGEGT. Trimming cost V 4 bases and J 4 bases; bases outside gene matches: 7. The CDR3 is made up of 15 amino acids. CDR3 in DNA: TGTGCCAGCAGTTTACCACGGACAGGGGGGTACGAGCAGTACTTC. Translating gives CASSLPRTGGYEQYF.

The chain is built from TRBV11-1 and TRBJ1-1, with D possibly being TRBD1 (5 bases). Trimming stripped 1 base from V and 8 bases from J, with 8 bases between. CDR1 and CDR2 (germline): SGHAT, FQDESV (reference sequence). This CDR3 region has 12 residues. The CDR3 protein is CASSLGAGEAFF. As DNA, the CDR3 is TGTGCCAGCAGCTTAGGAGCAGGGGAAGCTTTCTTT.